Shown below are 11 T cell receptor beta chains from a single sample sequenced in a study of metastatic and nonmetastatic thyroid tumors. All patients were untreated before thyroid surgery. Using MiXCR, TCRdb reanalyzed the PCR reads. The repertoire has about 60,000 clones, around 15% of them found once; the top ten carry over 9%. Sequenced sample: blood. Every receptor here comes from a male donor with papillary thyroid cancer or a benign thyroid nodule (not recorded which). Some clones in this sample may be carry-over from other donors' samples.

Ten or more counts support this clone. One end of the junction does not line up with germline, which may come from a read error. This chain uses TRBV24-1 with TRBJ2-3; D not resolved. CDR3 length: 14 residues. Germline-derived CDR1 and CDR2 are KGHDR and SFDVKD. This CDR3 reads CATSDLGSTNTQYF. CDR3 nucleotides: TGTGCCACCAGTGATTTAGGCAGCACAAATACGCAGTATTTT.

In its sample, this clone was seen a few times. The V gene is TRBV24-1, the J gene TRBJ1-2, with D hard to call. With 7 bases removed from V and 0 bases from J, the gap between germline ends came to 11 bases. This CDR3 is 14 amino acids long. Germline V gives CDR1 KGHDR, CDR2 SFDVKD. The CDR3 reads CATSSEYANYGYTF. The CDR3 region has the DNA TGTGCCACCAGCTCAGAATATGCTAACTATGGCTACACCTTC.

This clone was observed a handful of times. One base away lies a much larger clone, so this may be a sequencing read error. V usage is TRBV6-5 and J usage is TRBJ1-5; unclear D gene. This CDR3 is 15 amino acids long. V dropped 4 bases and J dropped 3 bases, with 13 bases sitting between them. Germline lookup yields CDR1 MNHEY and CDR2 SVGAGI. The CDR3 DNA reads as TGTGCCAGCAGTTTGGCCTCCCCGTCCAATCAGCCCCAGCATTTT. Its translation: CASSLASPSNQPQHF.

The chain uses TRBV10-3 and TRBJ2-3; D is perhaps TRBD1 (5 bases). The CDR3 is made up of 14 amino acids. Trimming pared 10 bases from V and 2 bases from J, leaving 16 bases between. The germline CDR1 and CDR2 sequences are ENHRY and SYGVKD. The CDR3 is CASNLSRDTDTQYF. CDR3 DNA: TGTGCCAGCAATTTATCCAGGGACACAGATACGCAGTATTTT.

This clone was counted ten times or more. The V call is TRBV14, the J call TRBJ2-7; TRBD1 matches 8 bases. Trimming cost V 4 bases and J 0 bases; bases outside gene matches: 11. This CDR3 has 17 residues. CDR1 is SGHDN, CDR2 FVKESK, per germline. CDR3 sequence reads: CASSPTRPGQGSYEQYV. The CDR3 DNA sequence: TGTGCCAGCAGCCCCACCCGACCCGGACAGGGCTCCTACGAGCAGTACGTC.

The V call is TRBV20-1, the J call TRBJ2-1; D ambiguous. The V end lost 2 bases, the J end lost 4 bases, and 21 bases lay between the germline ends. CDR3 length equals 17 residues. Germline CDR1 DFQATT, CDR2 SNEGSKA (reference sequence). CDR3: CSARPYLSVRKYNEQFF. The CDR3 region has the DNA TGCAGTGCTAGACCCTACCTCAGCGTGAGGAAGTACAATGAGCAGTTCTTC.

There are many counts of this clone. The V gene is TRBV10-3, the J gene TRBJ1-1; the D is unclear. The V gene's germline CDR1 is ENHRY and CDR2 SYGVKD. The CDR3 spans 12 residues. Trimming stripped 1 base from V and 9 bases from J, with 9 bases between. The CDR3 loop is CAISEYEGKAFF. Written as DNA, the CDR3 is TGTGCCATCAGTGAGTACGAGGGAAAAGCTTTCTTT.

The table lists this clone with a few counts. CDR3 nucleotide sequence: TGTGCCAGCAGTTACAGGGGGACTAGCGGAATCAGAAATGAGCAGTTCTTC. It translates to CASSYRGTSGIRNEQFF. The chain recombines TRBV6-6 with TRBJ2-1; 11 bases match TRBD2. V was clipped by 2 bases and J by 7 bases; unmatched bases: 10. Looked up from germline, CDR1 is MNHNY and CDR2 is SVGAGI (reference sequence). The CDR3 sequence is 17 residues long.

This clone was detected many times. V usage is TRBV2 and J usage is TRBJ2-1, with D tentatively TRBD1 or TRBD2 (5 bases each). The V gene lost 5 bases and the J gene lost 5 bases, with 16 bases spanning the gap. The germline V gene encodes CDR1 SNHLY and CDR2 FYNNEI. CDR3 length equals 15 residues. The CDR3 DNA reads TGTGCCAGCAGTCAGTCGAGGGGTGTCAACAATGAGCAGTTCTTC. It specifies CASSQSRGVNNEQFF.

The table lists this clone with many counts. J is TRBJ2-2 and V is TRBV5-1; 11 positions agree with TRBD2. The germline V gene has CDR1 SGHRS and CDR2 YFSETQ. V lost 2 bases and J lost 2; bases outside the gene matches: 5. This CDR3 contains 17 residues. The chain's CDR3 is CASSFGTSGANTGELFF. CDR3 in DNA: TGCGCCAGCAGCTTCGGGACTAGCGGAGCAAACACCGGGGAGCTGTTTTTT.

Concerning this clone: A single base separates this from a much larger clone, so it may be a read error. The chain couples TRBV15 to TRBJ2-2; tentatively, D is TRBD2 (6 bases). Per the germline V gene, CDR1 is LNHNV and CDR2 is YYDKDF (reference sequence). Trimming cost V 1 base and J 4 bases, with 13 bases left between them. The CDR3 consists of 16 residues. CDR3 residues: CATSRGVAVGTGELFF. In DNA, the CDR3 is TGTGCCACCAGCAGAGGAGTAGCGGTAGGCACCGGGGAGCTGTTTTTT.